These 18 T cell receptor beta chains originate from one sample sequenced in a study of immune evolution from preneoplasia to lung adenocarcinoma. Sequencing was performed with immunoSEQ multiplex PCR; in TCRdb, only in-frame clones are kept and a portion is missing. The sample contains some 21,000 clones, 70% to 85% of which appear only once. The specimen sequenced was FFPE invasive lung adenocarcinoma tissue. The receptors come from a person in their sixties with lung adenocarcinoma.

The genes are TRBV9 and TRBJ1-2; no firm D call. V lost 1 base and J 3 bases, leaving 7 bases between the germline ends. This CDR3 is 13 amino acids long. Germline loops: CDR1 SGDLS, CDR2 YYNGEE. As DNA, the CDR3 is TGTGCCAGCAGCGTAACCCCTGACTATGGCTACACCTTC. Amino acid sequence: CASSVTPDYGYTF.

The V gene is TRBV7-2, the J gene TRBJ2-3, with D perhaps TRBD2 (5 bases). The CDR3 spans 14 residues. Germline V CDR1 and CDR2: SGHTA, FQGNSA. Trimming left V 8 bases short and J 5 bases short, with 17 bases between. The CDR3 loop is CASGSGGGLDTQYF. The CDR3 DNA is TGTGCCAGCGGCTCCGGAGGAGGACTAGATACGCAGTATTTT.

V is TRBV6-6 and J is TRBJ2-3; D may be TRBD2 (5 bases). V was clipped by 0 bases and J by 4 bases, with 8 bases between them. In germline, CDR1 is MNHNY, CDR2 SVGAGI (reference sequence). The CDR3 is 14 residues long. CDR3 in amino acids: CASSYSDLADTQYF. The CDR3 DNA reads TGTGCCAGCAGTTACTCGGACTTGGCAGATACGCAGTATTTT.

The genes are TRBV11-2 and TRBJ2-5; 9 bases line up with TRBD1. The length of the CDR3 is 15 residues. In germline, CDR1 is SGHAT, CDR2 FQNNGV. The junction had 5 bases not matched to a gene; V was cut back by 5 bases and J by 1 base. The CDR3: CASSRTGAGQETQYF. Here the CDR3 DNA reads TGTGCCAGCAGCAGGACAGGGGCGGGCCAAGAGACCCAGTACTTC.

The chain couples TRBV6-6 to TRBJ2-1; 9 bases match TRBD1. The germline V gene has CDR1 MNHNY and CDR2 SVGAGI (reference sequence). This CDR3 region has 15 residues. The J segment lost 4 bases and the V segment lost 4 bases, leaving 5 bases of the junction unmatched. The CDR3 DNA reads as TGTGCCAGCAGTTTCGGGACAGGGACTTACAATGAGCAGTTCTTC. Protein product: CASSFGTGTYNEQFF.

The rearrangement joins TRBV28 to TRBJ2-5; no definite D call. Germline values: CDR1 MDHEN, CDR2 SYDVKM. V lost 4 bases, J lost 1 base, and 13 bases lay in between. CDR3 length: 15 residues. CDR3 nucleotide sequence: TGTGCCAGCAGTTCTCCATCGCCGAGCCAAGAGACCCAGTACTTC. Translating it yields CASSSPSPSQETQYF.

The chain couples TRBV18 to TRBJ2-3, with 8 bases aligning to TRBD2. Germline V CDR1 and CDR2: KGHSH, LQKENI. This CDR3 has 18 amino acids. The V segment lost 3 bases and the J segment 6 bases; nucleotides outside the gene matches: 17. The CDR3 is CASSPSLLTSARADTQYF. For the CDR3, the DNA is TGTGCCAGCTCACCCTCATTACTGACTAGCGCGAGGGCTGATACGCAGTATTTT.

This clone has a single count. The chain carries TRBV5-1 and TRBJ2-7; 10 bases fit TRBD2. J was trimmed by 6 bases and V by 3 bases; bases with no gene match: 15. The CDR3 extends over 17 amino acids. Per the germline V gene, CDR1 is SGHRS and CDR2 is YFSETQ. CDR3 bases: TGCGCCAGCAGCTGGACTAGCGGCTCCCCGGGGGGATCCGAGCAGTACTTC. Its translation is CASSWTSGSPGGSEQYF. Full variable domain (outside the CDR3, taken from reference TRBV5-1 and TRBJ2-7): KAGVTQTPRYLIKTRGQQVTLSCSPISGHRSVSWYQQTPGQGLQFLFEYFSETQRNKGNFPGRFSGRQFSNSRSEMNVSTLELGDSALYLCASSWTSGSPGGSEQYFGPGTRLTVT.

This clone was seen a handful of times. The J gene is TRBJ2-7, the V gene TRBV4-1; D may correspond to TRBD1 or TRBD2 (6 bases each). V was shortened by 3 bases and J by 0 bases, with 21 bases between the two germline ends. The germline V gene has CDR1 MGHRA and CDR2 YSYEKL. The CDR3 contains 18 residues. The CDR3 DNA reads TGCGCCAGCAGCCAGGCCCCCCCGGGGGCGGGGACCTCCTACGAGCAGTACTTC. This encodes CASSQAPPGAGTSYEQYF.

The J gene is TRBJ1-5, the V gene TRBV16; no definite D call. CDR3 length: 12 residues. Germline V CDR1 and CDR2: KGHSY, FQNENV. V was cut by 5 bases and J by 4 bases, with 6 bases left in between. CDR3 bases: TGTGCCAGCAGCGCCGATAATCAGCCCCAGCATTTT. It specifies CASSADNQPQHF. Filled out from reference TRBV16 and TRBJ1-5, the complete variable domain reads GEEVAQTPKHLVRGEGQKAKLYCAPIKGHSYVFWYQQVLKNEFKFLISFQNENVFDETGMPKERFSAKCLPNSPCSLEIQATKLEDSAVYFCASSADNQPQHFGDGTRLSIL.

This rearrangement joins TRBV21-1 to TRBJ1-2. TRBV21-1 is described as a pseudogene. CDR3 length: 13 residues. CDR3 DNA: TGTGCCAGCAGCATACATAGGAGGAGCGGCTACACCTTC. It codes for CASSIHRRSGYTF.

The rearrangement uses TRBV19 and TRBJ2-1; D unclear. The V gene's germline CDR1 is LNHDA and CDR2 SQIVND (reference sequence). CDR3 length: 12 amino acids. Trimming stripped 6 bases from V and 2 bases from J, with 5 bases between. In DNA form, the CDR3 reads TGTGCCAGTAGAGGGACCTACAATGAGCAGTTCTTC. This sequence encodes CASRGTYNEQFF.

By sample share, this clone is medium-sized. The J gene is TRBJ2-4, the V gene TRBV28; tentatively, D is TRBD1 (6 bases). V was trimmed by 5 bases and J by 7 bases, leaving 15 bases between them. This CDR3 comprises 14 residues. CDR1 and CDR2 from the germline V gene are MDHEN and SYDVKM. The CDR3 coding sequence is TGTGCCAGCAGTCCAGGGGAATTGGGGAACATTCAGTACTTC. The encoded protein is CASSPGELGNIQYF.

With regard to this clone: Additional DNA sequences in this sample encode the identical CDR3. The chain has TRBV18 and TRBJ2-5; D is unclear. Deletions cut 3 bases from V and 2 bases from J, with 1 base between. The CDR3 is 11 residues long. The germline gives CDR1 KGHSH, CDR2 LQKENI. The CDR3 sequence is CASSPQETQYF. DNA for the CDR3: TGTGCCAGCTCACCTCAAGAGACCCAGTACTTC.

The CDR3: CASSGLNIQYF. The CDR3 region has the DNA TGTGCCAGCAGTGGGTTAAACATTCAGTACTTC. This rearrangement joins TRBV28 to TRBJ2-4; no firm D call. The CDR3 contains 11 residues. V was clipped by 5 bases and J by 6 bases, with 5 bases between them. Germline V CDR1 and CDR2: MDHEN, SYDVKM.

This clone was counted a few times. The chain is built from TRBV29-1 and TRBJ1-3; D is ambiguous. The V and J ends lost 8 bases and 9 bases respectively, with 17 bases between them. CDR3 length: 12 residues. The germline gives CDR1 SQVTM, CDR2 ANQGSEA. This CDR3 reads CSFYGESGTIYF. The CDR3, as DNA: TGCAGCTTTTATGGGGAATCCGGCACCATATATTTT.

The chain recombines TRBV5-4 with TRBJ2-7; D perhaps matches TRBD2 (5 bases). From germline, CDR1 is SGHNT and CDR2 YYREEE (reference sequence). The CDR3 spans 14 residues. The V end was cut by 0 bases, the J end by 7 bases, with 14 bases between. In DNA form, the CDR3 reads TGTGCCAGCAGCTTGGAAGCCCAGCGGACGGAGCAGTACTTC. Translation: CASSLEAQRTEQYF.

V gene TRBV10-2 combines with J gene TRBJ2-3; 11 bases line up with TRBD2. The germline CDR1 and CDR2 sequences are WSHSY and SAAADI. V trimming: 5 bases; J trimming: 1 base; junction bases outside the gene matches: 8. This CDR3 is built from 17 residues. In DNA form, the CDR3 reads TGCGCCAGCAGTTCCCCCCTTAGCGGGAGGGGCACAGATACGCAGTATTTT. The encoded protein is CASSSPLSGRGTDTQYF.